This TCR beta chain was captured by sequencing in a study of cytomegalovirus exposure and HLA in healthy donors. The CDR3 is 14 amino acids. Trimming removed 1 base from V and 6 bases from J, with 10 bases in between. Germline V lookup: CDR1 LNHDA, CDR2 SQIVND (reference sequence). Findings and caveats of the study: It was reportedly the case that the classifier diagnosed cytomegalovirus status with high specificity and sensitivity. Immune exposure was documented only through CMV serostatus.

Healthy bone marrow donors made up the donor group. Of note for this clone: What it binds is not known.

60 Vbeta and 13 Jbeta primers were used in PCR. Sequencing used immunoSEQ multiplex PCR; TCRdb keeps in-frame clones, though not all of them. The sample includes about 200,000 clones, more than 75% of them seen just once. The receptor was derived from a woman aged 40 to 50 in good health and CMV-seronegative. V usage is TRBV19 and J usage is TRBJ1-5, with D possibly matching TRBD1 (6 bases). The sequencing input was PBMCs. CDR3 nucleotide sequence: TGTGCCAGTAGTATAGGGGGCAGGGGTCAGCCCCAGCATTTT. Its translation: CASSIGGRGQPQHF.